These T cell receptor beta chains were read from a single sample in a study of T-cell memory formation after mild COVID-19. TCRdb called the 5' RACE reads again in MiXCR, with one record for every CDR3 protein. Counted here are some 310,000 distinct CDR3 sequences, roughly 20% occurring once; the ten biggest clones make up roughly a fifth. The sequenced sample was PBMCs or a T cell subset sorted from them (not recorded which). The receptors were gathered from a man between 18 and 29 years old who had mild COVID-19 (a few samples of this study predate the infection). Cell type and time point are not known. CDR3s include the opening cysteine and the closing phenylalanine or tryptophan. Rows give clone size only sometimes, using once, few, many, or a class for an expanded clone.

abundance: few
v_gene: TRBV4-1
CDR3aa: CASSQRLAGSVETQYF

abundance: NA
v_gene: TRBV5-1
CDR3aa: CASSLDFGNTYEQYF

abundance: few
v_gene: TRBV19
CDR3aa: CASSSRGSEHF

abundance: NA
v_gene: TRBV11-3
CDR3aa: CASSFVPGDTQYF

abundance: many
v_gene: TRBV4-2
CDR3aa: CASSQVQGNEQFF

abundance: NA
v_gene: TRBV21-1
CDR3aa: CASRGTGDMKGYTF

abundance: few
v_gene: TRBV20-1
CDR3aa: CSASPYGQPQHF

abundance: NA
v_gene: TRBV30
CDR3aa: CAWTGTATLEAFF

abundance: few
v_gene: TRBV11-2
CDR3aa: CASSEGPSLTDTQYF

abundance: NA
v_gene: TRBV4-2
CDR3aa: CASSQDLGAGQTEAFF

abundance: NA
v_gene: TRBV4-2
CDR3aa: CASSQDQTLGYTF

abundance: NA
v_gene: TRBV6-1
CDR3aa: CASRNRGHGDQPQHF

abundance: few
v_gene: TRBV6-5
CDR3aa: CASSADRVRNQPQHF

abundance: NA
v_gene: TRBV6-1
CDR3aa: CASNEIGVNQPQHF

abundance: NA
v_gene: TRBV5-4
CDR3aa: CASSSGDQETQYF

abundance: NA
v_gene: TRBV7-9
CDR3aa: CASSLGVGFGATEAFF

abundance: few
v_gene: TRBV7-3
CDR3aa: CASSLYMDTEAFF